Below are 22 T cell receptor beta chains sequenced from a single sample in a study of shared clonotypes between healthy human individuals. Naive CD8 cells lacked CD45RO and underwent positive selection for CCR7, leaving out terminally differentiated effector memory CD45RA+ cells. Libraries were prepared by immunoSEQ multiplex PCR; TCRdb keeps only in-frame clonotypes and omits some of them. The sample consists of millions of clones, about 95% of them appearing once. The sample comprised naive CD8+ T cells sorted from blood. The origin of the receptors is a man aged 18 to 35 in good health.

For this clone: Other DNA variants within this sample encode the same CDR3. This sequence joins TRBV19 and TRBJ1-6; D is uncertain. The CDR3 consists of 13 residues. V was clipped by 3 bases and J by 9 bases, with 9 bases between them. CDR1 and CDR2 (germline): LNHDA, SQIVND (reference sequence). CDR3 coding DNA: TGTGCCAGTAGTATTGATCTTGGTTCACCCCTCCACTTT. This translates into CASSIDLGSPLHF.

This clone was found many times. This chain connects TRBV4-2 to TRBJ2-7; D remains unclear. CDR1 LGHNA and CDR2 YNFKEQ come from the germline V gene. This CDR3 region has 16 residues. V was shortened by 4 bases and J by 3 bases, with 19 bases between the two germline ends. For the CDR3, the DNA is TGTGCCAGCAGCCCTACCCACGGAAACCTGAACTACGAGCAGTACTTC. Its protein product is CASSPTHGNLNYEQYF.

CDR3 loop: CASSIDSPAIQETQYF. The CDR3, as DNA: TGTGCCAGTAGTATAGATTCCCCAGCTATTCAAGAGACCCAGTACTTC. The chain links TRBV19 to TRBJ2-5; D unclear. The CDR3 covers 16 residues. Germline V gene sequence: CDR1 LNHDA, CDR2 SQIVND (reference sequence). V lost 0 bases, J lost 2 bases, and 13 bases lay in between. Variable domain in full (rest from reference TRBV19 and TRBJ2-5): DGGITQSPKYLFRKEGQNVTLSCEQNLNHDAMYWYRQDPGQGLRLIYYSQIVNDFQKGDIAEGYSVSREKKESFPLTVTSAQKNPTAFYLCASSIDSPAIQETQYFGPGTRLLVL.

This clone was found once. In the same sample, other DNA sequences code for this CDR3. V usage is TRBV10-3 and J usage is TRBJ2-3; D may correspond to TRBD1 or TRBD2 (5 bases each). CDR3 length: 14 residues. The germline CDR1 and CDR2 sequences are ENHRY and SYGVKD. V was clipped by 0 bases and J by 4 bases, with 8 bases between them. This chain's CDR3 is CAISESGRADTQYF. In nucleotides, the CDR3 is TGTGCCATCAGTGAGTCGGGACGGGCAGATACGCAGTATTTT.

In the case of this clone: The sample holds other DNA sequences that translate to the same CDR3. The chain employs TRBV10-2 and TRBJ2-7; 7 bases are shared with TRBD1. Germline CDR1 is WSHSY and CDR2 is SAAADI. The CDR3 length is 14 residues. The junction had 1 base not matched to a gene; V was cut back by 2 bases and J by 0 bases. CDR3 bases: TGCGCCAGCAGTGAGAGGGGGCCCTCCTACGAGCAGTACTTC. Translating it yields CASSERGPSYEQYF.

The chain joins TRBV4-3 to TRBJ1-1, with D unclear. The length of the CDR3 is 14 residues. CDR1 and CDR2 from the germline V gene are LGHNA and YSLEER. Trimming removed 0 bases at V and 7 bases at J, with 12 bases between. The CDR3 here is CASSQERFGYEAFF. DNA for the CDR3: TGCGCCAGCAGCCAAGAAAGGTTCGGATATGAAGCTTTCTTT.

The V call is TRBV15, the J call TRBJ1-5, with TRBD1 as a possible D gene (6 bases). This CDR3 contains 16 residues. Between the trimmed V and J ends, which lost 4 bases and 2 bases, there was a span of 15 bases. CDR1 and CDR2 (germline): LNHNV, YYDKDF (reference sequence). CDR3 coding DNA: TGTGCCACCAGCAACCCCCTGGGGGGCGGCAATCAGCCCCAGCATTTT. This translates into CATSNPLGGGNQPQHF.

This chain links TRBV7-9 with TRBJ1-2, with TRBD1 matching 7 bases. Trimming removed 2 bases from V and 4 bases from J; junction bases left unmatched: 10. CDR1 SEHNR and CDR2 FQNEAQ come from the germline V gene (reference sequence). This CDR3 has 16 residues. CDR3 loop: CASSLRYGQEVYGYTF. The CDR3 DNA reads TGTGCCAGCAGCTTAAGGTACGGACAGGAGGTCTATGGCTACACCTTC.

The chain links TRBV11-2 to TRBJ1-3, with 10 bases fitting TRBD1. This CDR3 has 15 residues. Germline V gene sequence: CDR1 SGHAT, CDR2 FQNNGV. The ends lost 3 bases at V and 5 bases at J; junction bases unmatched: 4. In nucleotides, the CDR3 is TGTGCCAGCAGCTTCCCGGGACAGGGGCGAAACACCATATATTTT. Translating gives CASSFPGQGRNTIYF.

The CDR3 spells CASSQTGPTLVGTQYF. The CDR3 bases are TGCGCCAGCAGCCAAACCGGGCCAACCTTGGTTGGTACGCAGTATTTT. The chain employs TRBV4-1 and TRBJ2-3; D is uncertain. Germline V gives CDR1 MGHRA, CDR2 YSYEKL. The V gene lost 2 bases and the J gene lost 8 bases, with 20 bases spanning the gap. The CDR3 is 16 amino acids.

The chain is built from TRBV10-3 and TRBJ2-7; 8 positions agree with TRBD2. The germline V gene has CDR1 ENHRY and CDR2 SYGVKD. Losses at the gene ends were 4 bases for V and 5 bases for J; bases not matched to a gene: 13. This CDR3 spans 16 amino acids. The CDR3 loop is CAISALGASGSHEQYF. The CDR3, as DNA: TGTGCCATCAGTGCCCTGGGGGCTAGCGGGTCCCACGAGCAGTACTTC.

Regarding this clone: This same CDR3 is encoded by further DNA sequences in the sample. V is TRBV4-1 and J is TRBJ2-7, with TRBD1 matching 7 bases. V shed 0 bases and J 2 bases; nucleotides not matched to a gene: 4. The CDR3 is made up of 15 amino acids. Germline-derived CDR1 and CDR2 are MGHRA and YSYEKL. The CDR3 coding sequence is TGCGCCAGCAGCCAAGAGACCGGGACAGCCTACGAGCAGTACTTC. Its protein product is CASSQETGTAYEQYF.

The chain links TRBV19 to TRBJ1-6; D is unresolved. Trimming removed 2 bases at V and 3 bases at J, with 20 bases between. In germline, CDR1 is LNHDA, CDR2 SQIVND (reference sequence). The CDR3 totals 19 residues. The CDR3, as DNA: TGTGCCAGTAGTATAAAGGGATCCGCCTTGTCCGGCTATAATTCACCCCTCCACTTT. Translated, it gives CASSIKGSALSGYNSPLHF.

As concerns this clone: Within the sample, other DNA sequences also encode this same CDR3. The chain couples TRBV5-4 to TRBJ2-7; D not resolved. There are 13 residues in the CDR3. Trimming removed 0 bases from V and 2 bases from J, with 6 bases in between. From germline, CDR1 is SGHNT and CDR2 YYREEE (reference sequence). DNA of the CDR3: TGTGCCAGCAGCTTGGCCCCAGCCTACGAGCAGTACTTC. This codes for CASSLAPAYEQYF.

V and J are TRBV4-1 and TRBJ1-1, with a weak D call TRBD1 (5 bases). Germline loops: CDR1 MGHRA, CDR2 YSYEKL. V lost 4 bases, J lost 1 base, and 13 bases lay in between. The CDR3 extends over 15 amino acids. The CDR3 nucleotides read TGCGCCAGCAGCCTAAACCGGGACGGGAACACTGAAGCTTTCTTT. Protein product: CASSLNRDGNTEAFF.

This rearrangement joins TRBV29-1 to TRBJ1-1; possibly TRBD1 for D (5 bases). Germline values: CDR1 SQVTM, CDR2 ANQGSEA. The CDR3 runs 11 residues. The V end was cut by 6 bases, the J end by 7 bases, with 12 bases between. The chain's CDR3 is CSVGGGLEAFF. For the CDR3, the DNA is TGCAGCGTGGGGGGAGGTCTTGAAGCTTTCTTT. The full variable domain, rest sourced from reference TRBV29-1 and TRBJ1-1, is SAVISQKPSRDICQRGTSLTIQCQVDSQVTMMFWYRQQPGQSLTLIATANQGSEATYESGFVIDKFPISRPNLTFSTLTVSNMSPEDSSIYLCSVGGGLEAFFGQGTRLTVV.

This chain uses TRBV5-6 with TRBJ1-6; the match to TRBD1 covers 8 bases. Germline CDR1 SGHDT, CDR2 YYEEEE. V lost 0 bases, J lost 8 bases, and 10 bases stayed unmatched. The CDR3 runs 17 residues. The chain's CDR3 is CASSLAGQGLIDSPLHF. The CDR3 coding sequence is TGTGCCAGCAGCTTGGCAGGACAGGGCCTGATCGATTCACCCCTCCACTTT.

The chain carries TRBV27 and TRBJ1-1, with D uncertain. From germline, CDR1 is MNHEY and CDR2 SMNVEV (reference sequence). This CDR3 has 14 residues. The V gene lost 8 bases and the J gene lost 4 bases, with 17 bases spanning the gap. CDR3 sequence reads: CASAPTLSLTEAFF. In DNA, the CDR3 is TGTGCCAGCGCTCCGACACTTTCCCTCACTGAAGCTTTCTTT.

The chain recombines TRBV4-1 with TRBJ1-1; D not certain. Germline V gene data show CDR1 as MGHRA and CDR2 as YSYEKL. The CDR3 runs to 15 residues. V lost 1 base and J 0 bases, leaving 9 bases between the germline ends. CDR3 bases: TGCGCCAGCAGCCAAGTTACGGGGATGAACACTGAAGCTTTCTTT. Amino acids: CASSQVTGMNTEAFF.

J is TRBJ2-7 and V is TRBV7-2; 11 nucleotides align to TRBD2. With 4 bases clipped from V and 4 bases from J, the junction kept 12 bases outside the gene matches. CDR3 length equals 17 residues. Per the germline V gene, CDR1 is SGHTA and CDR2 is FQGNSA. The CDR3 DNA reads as TGTGCCAGCAGCTATGAGATTCTAGCGGGGGGCCTATACGAGCAGTACTTC. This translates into CASSYEILAGGLYEQYF.

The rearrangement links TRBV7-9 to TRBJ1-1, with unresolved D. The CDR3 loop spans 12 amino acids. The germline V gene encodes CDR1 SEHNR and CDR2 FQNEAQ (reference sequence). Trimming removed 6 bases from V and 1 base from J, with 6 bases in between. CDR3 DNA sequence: TGTGCCAGCAGAGTCCAGAACACTGAAGCTTTCTTT. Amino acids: CASRVQNTEAFF.

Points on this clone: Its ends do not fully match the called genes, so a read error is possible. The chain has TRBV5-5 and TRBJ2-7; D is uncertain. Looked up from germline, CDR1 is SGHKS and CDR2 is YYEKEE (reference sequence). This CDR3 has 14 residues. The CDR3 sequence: CASSYGPGTYEQYF. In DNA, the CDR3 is TGTGCCAGTAGCTACGGTCCGGGTACCTACGAGCAGTACTTC.